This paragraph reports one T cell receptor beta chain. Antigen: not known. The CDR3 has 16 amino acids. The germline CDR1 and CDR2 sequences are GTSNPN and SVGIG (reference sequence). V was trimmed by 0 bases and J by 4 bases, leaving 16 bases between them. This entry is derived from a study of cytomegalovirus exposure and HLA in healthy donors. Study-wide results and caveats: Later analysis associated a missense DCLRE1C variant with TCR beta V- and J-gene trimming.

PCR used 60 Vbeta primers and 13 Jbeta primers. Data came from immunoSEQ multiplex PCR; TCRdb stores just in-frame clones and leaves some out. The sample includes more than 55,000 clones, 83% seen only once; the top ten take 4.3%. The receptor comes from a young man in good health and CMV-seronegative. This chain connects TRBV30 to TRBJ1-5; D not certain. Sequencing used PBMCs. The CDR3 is CAWSVKGSGPNQPQHF. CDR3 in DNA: TGTGCCTGGAGTGTCAAGGGCAGCGGGCCTAATCAGCCCCAGCATTTT.